The 9 T cell receptor beta chains given below trace back to one sample, sequenced in a study of blood T cell repertoires in COVID-19. TCRdb's copy holds only in-frame clones and misses some; the assay was immunoSEQ multiplex PCR. This sample has 150,000 or so clones, with approximately 82% found just once. The sample consisted of PBMCs or T cells enriched from blood (not recorded which). These receptors originate from a woman in her fifties or sixties in a cohort exposed to, infected with or recovered from COVID-19 (not recorded which).

The chain carries TRBV4-2 and TRBJ2-2, with 13 nucleotides matching TRBD2. J was trimmed by 4 bases and V by 1 base; bases with no gene match: 9. The CDR3 has 19 residues. The germline CDR1 and CDR2 sequences are LGHNA and YNFKEQ. CDR3 in amino acids: CASSQVRTSGSPPTGELFF. In DNA, the CDR3 is TGTGCCAGCAGCCAAGTAAGGACTAGCGGGAGTCCCCCCACCGGGGAGCTGTTTTTT.

V and J are TRBV19 and TRBJ1-2; 7 positions match TRBD1. The germline V gene has CDR1 LNHDA and CDR2 SQIVND (reference sequence). This CDR3 has 15 amino acids. Losses at the gene ends were 7 bases for V and 3 bases for J; bases not matched to a gene: 11. CDR3 residues: CASTPQGRRDYGYTF. The CDR3 DNA sequence: TGTGCCAGTACCCCACAGGGGCGTCGGGACTATGGCTACACCTTC.

The chain carries TRBV7-3 and TRBJ2-1; TRBD2 matches at 14 bases. V lost 5 bases and J lost 8; bases outside the gene matches: 8. This CDR3 region has 16 residues. CDR1 and CDR2 from the germline V gene are SGHTA and FQGTGA. The CDR3 region has the DNA TGTGCCAGCAGCCCAAGACTAGCGGGAGGGGTAGATGAGCAGTTCTTC. Amino acid sequence: CASSPRLAGGVDEQFF. Together with reference TRBV7-3 and TRBJ2-1, the CDR3 gives the full variable domain: GAGVSQTPSNKVTEKGKYVELRCDPISGHTALYWYRQSLGQGPEFLIYFQGTGAADDSGLPNDRFFAVRPEGSVSTLKIQRTERGDSAVYLCASSPRLAGGVDEQFFGPGTRLTVL.

This clone was seen a single time. The chain links TRBV19 to TRBJ2-2; 9 bases are a match to TRBD2. Germline assignment: CDR1 LNHDA and CDR2 SQIVND (reference sequence). The CDR3 is 14 residues long. The V gene end was trimmed by 7 bases and the J gene end by 7 bases; junction bases not matched to a gene: 7. In nucleotides, the CDR3 is TGTGCCAGTAACCCCGGGACTAGCTACGGGGAGCTGTTTTTT. This codes for CASNPGTSYGELFF.

The J gene is TRBJ2-5, the V gene TRBV27; possibly TRBD1 for D (6 bases). Trimming removed 3 bases at V and 3 bases at J, with 17 bases between. The germline V gene has CDR1 MNHEY and CDR2 SMNVEV (reference sequence). The CDR3 sequence is 16 residues long. The CDR3 reads CASSFSSDRQKETQYF. The CDR3 DNA reads TGTGCCAGCAGTTTCAGTTCGGACAGACAGAAAGAGACCCAGTACTTC.

This rearrangement joins TRBV7-3 to TRBJ2-7, with TRBD1 matching 9 bases. Germline values: CDR1 SGHTA, CDR2 FQGTGA. This CDR3 has 14 residues. The V and J ends lost 2 bases and 3 bases, in that order; junction bases with no gene match: 2. CDR3: CASSLGGQGYEQYF. In DNA, the CDR3 is TGTGCCAGCAGCTTAGGGGGACAGGGCTACGAGCAGTACTTC.

The V gene is TRBV7-8, the J gene TRBJ2-5; 9 bases line up with TRBD2. Germline values: CDR1 SGHVS, CDR2 FQNEAQ. The CDR3 is 15 amino acids. Trimming cost V 4 bases and J 2 bases; bases outside gene matches: 5. In nucleotides, the CDR3 is TGTGCCAGCAGCTGGATCGCGGGGGGGCAAGAGACCCAGTACTTC. Protein: CASSWIAGGQETQYF.

This rearrangement joins TRBV28 to TRBJ1-3, with a tentative D call TRBD1 (5 bases). Looked up from germline, CDR1 is MDHEN and CDR2 is SYDVKM. This CDR3 has 15 amino acids. Trimming took 5 bases from V and 0 from J, leaving 11 bases between them. CDR3 amino acids: CASSVEGLSGNTIYF. CDR3 in DNA: TGTGCCAGCAGTGTAGAGGGACTCTCTGGAAACACCATATATTTT.

The chain combines TRBV7-9 with TRBJ2-2, with a tentative D call TRBD1 (5 bases). CDR1 SEHNR and CDR2 FQNEAQ come from the germline V gene (reference sequence). Trimming cost V 0 bases and J 4 bases, with 6 bases left between them. The CDR3 totals 14 residues. CDR3 sequence: CASSLATATGELFF. CDR3 DNA: TGTGCCAGCAGCTTAGCGACAGCCACCGGGGAGCTGTTTTTT. The full variable domain, with the rest looked up from reference TRBV7-9 and TRBJ2-2, is DTGVSQNPRHKITKRGQNVTFRCDPISEHNRLYWYRQTLGQGPEFLTYFQNEAQLEKSRLLSDRFSAERPKGSFSTLEIQRTEQGDSAMYLCASSLATATGELFFGEGSRLTVL.